The 15 T cell receptor beta chains reported below all come from one sample, sequenced in a study of T-cell reconstitution after alpha-beta-depleted transplantation in children. TCRbeta library preparation incorporated unique molecular identifiers. TCRdb reprocessed the PCR reads with MiXCR, giving one entry per CDR3 protein. The table records roughly 400,000 distinct CDR3 sequences, 43% of them present only once. The sample in question was PBMCs, obtained before TCRalphabeta/CD19-depleted stem cell transplant. The receptors shown here come from a girl aged 2-10 years with aplastic anemia, due to receive a stem cell transplant.

This chain links TRBV12-3 or TRBV12-4 with TRBJ1-1; D is uncertain. This CDR3 has 16 amino acids. Trimming pared 7 bases from V and 4 bases from J, leaving 22 bases between. This chain's CDR3 is CASTTAPYGESTEAFF. The DNA for the CDR3 is TGTGCCAGCACCACCGCCCCCTATGGGGAAAGCACTGAAGCTTTCTTT.

The chain has TRBV2 and TRBJ2-5, with D unclear. The CDR3 runs 15 residues. Germline-derived CDR1 and CDR2 are SNHLY and FYNNEI. The CDR3 sequence is CANPSRSRGPETQYF. As DNA, the CDR3 is TGTGCAAATCCTTCACGCTCCCGCGGCCCAGAGACCCAGTACTTC.

This chain connects TRBV7-2 to TRBJ2-7; D tentatively reads TRBD1 or TRBD2 (5 bases each). Trimming left V 5 bases short and J 5 bases short, with 13 bases between. Germline V gives CDR1 SGHTA, CDR2 FQGNSA. The length of the CDR3 is 13 residues. The CDR3, as DNA: TGTGCCAGCAGCCTACGGGGCAGGGACGAGCAGTACTTC. Amino acids: CASSLRGRDEQYF.

The chain is built from TRBV20-1 and TRBJ1-2; no reliable D call. This CDR3 region has 12 residues. V lost 1 base, J lost 7 bases, and 10 bases lay in between. Looked up from germline, CDR1 is DFQATT and CDR2 is SNEGSKA (reference sequence). The chain's CDR3 is CSARAGSGGYTF. The CDR3 DNA sequence: TGCAGTGCTAGAGCCGGGAGCGGTGGCTACACCTTC.

This clonotype was picked up a small number of times. The rearrangement joins TRBV20-1 to TRBJ2-7, with 10 bases aligning to TRBD2. The CDR3 consists of 16 residues. Trimming removed 3 bases from V and 2 bases from J; junction bases left unmatched: 10. Germline CDR1 is DFQATT and CDR2 is SNEGSKA (reference sequence). CDR3 nucleotides: TGCAGTGCTAGGGTCGGAACTAGCGGGAAGCCCTACGAGCAGTACTTC. It specifies CSARVGTSGKPYEQYF.

This clonotype showed up many times. The J gene is TRBJ2-3, the V gene TRBV10-3, with 8 positions matching TRBD2. Unmatched junction bases numbered 10, after V lost 2 bases and J lost 3 bases. CDR3 length: 17 residues. CDR1 is ENHRY, CDR2 SYGVKD, per germline. The CDR3 spells CAISEGRAGAGTDTQYF. CDR3 nucleotides: TGTGCCATCAGTGAGGGTCGAGCGGGAGCAGGGACAGATACGCAGTATTTT.

This clonotype came up a few times. The chain joins TRBV6-1 to TRBJ1-5; D is uncertain. The germline V gene has CDR1 MNHNS and CDR2 SASEGT. V lost 6 bases to trimming and J lost 3 bases, with 9 bases between them. The CDR3 has 13 amino acids. CDR3: CASRPTSNQPQHF. Written as DNA, the CDR3 is TGTGCCAGCAGACCCACCTCCAATCAGCCCCAGCATTTT.

The chain joins TRBV11-1 to TRBJ2-3; D gene unclear. Trimming left V 5 bases short and J 2 bases short, with 11 bases between. This CDR3 region has 14 residues. Looked up from germline, CDR1 is SGHAT and CDR2 is FQDESV (reference sequence). CDR3 sequence reads: CASSASRVTDTQYF. CDR3 nucleotides: TGTGCCAGCAGCGCCTCCCGGGTCACAGATACGCAGTATTTT.

This clonotype was observed a few times. The chain carries TRBV5-6 and TRBJ2-7; TRBD1 or TRBD2 may be the D gene (5 bases each). CDR3 length equals 14 residues. Germline assignment: CDR1 SGHDT and CDR2 YYEEEE. With 0 bases removed from V and 3 bases from J, the gap between germline ends came to 10 bases. The CDR3 sequence: CASSLEAGSYEQYF. CDR3 DNA: TGTGCCAGCAGCTTGGAGGCAGGGAGCTACGAGCAGTACTTC.

This clonotype occurred a few times. The chain carries TRBV20-1 and TRBJ2-3; D is unclear. Germline CDR1 is DFQATT and CDR2 is SNEGSKA (reference sequence). The ends were cut back, 0 bases at V and 3 bases at J, with 10 bases in the middle. There are 14 residues in the CDR3. Here the CDR3 DNA reads TGCAGTGCTAGAGATAGACAAGGGACAGATACGCAGTATTTT. Residues: CSARDRQGTDTQYF.

In this sample, this clonotype turned up once. V usage is TRBV28 and J usage is TRBJ1-1, with 7 bases that match TRBD1. Germline CDR1 MDHEN, CDR2 SYDVKM. CDR3 length: 14 amino acids. V lost 6 bases, J lost 2 bases, and 6 bases stayed unmatched. CDR3 protein: CASSGQATNTEAFF. The CDR3 DNA is TGTGCCAGCAGCGGACAGGCGACCAACACTGAAGCTTTCTTT.

The chain is built from TRBV2 and TRBJ2-2; D unresolved. Per the germline V gene, CDR1 is SNHLY and CDR2 is FYNNEI. The CDR3 has 14 residues. Deletions cut 7 bases from V and 1 base from J, with 10 bases between. Here the CDR3 reads CASNAAQNTGELFF. The CDR3 DNA sequence: TGTGCCAGCAACGCTGCCCAGAACACCGGGGAGCTGTTTTTT.

This clonotype was seen at least ten times. The V gene is TRBV6-5, the J gene TRBJ2-5; D unresolved. With 5 bases removed from V and 4 bases from J, the gap between germline ends came to 5 bases. Germline values: CDR1 MNHEY, CDR2 SVGAGI. The CDR3 sequence is 11 residues long. The CDR3 region is CASSIRETQYF. CDR3 nucleotide sequence: TGTGCCAGCAGTATCCGAGAGACCCAGTACTTC.

The J gene is TRBJ2-1, the V gene TRBV15; no definite D call. There are 14 residues in the CDR3. CDR1 is LNHNV and CDR2 is YYDKDF in the germline V gene (reference sequence). V was shortened by 5 bases and J by 9 bases, with 17 bases between the two germline ends. This CDR3 reads CATSHALSAGEQFF. DNA for the CDR3: TGTGCCACCAGCCATGCTCTGAGCGCTGGTGAGCAGTTCTTC.

The V gene is TRBV7-2, the J gene TRBJ2-1, with 12 bases lining up with TRBD2. V lost 5 bases and J lost 2; bases outside the gene matches: 4. Germline V lookup: CDR1 SGHTA, CDR2 FQGNSA. The CDR3 consists of 16 residues. CDR3 DNA sequence: TGTGCCAGCAGCCCTAGCGGGGGGGCTGCCTACAATGAGCAGTTCTTC. Translated, it gives CASSPSGGAAYNEQFF.